The TCR beta chain under discussion was sequenced for a study of beta chain features in type 1 diabetes. The entirety of the isolated RNA underwent reverse transcription, so expressed TCRB transcripts were sequenced. Clones were read by immunoSEQ multiplex PCR, and TCRdb kept only the in-frame ones, dropping some. Of over 700,000 clones in the sample, about a sixth were seen once. This TCR was sampled from a woman under 30 in good health. The sequenced material came from naive CD4+ T cells from blood.

This CDR3 reads CSVEGLLTNLAGGYTF. The CDR3 DNA follows: TGCAGCGTCGAGGGACTGCTTACTAATCTGGCCGGTGGCTACACCTTC. The chain has TRBV29-1 and TRBJ1-2; TRBD1 is a possible D gene (5 bases). V was clipped by 6 bases and J by 7 bases, with 27 bases between them. Germline CDR1 is SQVTM and CDR2 is ANQGSEA. The CDR3 has 16 amino acids.